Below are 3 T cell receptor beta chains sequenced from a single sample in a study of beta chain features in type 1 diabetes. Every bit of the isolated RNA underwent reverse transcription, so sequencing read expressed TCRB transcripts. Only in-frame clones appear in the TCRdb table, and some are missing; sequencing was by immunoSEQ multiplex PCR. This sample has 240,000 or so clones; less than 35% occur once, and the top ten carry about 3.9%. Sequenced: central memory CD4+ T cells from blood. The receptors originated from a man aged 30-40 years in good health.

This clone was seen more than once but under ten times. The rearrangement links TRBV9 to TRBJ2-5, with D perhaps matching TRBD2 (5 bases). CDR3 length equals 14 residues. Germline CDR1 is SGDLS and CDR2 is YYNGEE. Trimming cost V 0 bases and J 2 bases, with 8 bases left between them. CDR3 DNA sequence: TGTGCCAGCAGCGTAGACACTAGTCAAGAGACCCAGTACTTC. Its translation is CASSVDTSQETQYF.

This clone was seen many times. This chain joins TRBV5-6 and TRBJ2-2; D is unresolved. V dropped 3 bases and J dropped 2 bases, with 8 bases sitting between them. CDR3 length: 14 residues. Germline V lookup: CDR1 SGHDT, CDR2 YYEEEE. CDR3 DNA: TGTGCCAGCAGCTGGAATATTAACACCGGGGAGCTGTTTTTT. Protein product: CASSWNINTGELFF.

The chain's CDR3 is CASSMRDRGKIEQFF. The CDR3 nucleotides are TGTGCCAGCAGCATGCGGGACAGGGGTAAAATTGAGCAGTTCTTC. The V and J genes are TRBV7-2 and TRBJ2-1, with TRBD1 identical over 10 bases. The ends lost 5 bases at V and 9 bases at J; junction bases unmatched: 10. The CDR3 is 15 residues long. The V gene's germline CDR1 is SGHTA and CDR2 FQGNSA.